Below are 19 T cell receptor beta chains sequenced from a single sample in a study of lymphopenia after photon versus proton radiotherapy. Sequenced by immunoSEQ multiplex PCR; TCRdb stores in-frame clones only, minus some. The data show more than 50,000 clones, 65% to 85% seen once. The material sequenced was peripheral blood, taken from a patient treated with photon-based radiotherapy. Every receptor here comes from a man between 50 and 59 years old with gastric cancer.

The sample holds a few counts of this clone. The chain carries TRBV21-1 and TRBJ1-2. TRBV21-1 is noted as a pseudogene. CDR3 length: 11 amino acids. Written as DNA, the CDR3 is TGTGCCAGCAGCTCCTCTTATGGCTACACCTTC. Its translation: CASSSSYGYTF.

This clone turned up a few times. The chain recombines TRBV5-1 with TRBJ1-2; unclear D gene. Trimming left V 2 bases short and J 2 bases short, with 16 bases between. Germline V gives CDR1 SGHRS, CDR2 YFSETQ. The CDR3 is 16 amino acids. Written as DNA, the CDR3 is TGCGCCAGCAGCTTCCGGGGAGGCTATGAGAACTATGGCTACACCTTC. It encodes CASSFRGGYENYGYTF.

This rearrangement joins TRBV30 to TRBJ1-4; D is possibly TRBD1 (5 bases). The germline V gene has CDR1 GTSNPN and CDR2 SVGIG (reference sequence). The length of the CDR3 is 15 residues. Trimming stripped 3 bases from V and 0 bases from J, with 11 bases between. The CDR3: CAWRTPGPTNEKLFF. Here the CDR3 DNA reads TGTGCCTGGAGGACCCCGGGGCCAACTAATGAAAAACTGTTTTTT.

The chain employs TRBV27 and TRBJ1-1; D call uncertain. The V end lost 0 bases, the J end lost 4 bases, and 6 bases lay between the germline ends. Germline V CDR1 and CDR2: MNHEY, SMNVEV (reference sequence). CDR3 length: 13 residues. The CDR3 is CASSLSTATEAFF. CDR3 sequence (DNA): TGTGCCAGCAGTTTATCGACGGCCACTGAAGCTTTCTTT.

The rearrangement joins TRBV18 to TRBJ2-7; no clear D. This CDR3 is built from 12 residues. The germline V and J ends were trimmed by 5 bases and 2 bases, with 7 bases remaining between them. Per the germline V gene, CDR1 is KGHSH and CDR2 is LQKENI. For the CDR3, the DNA is TGTGCCAGCTCATCCCTACCCTACGAGCAGTACTTC. It codes for CASSSLPYEQYF.

Judged by abundance, this clone is medium-sized. The chain links TRBV6-6 to TRBJ2-2; tentatively, D is TRBD1 (6 bases). The germline gives CDR1 MNHNY, CDR2 SVGAGI (reference sequence). The V and J ends lost 7 bases and 2 bases respectively, with 11 bases between them. This CDR3 is 14 amino acids long. The CDR3 DNA follows: TGTGCCAGCACACAGGGACCCAACACCGGGGAGCTGTTTTTT. Translating gives CASTQGPNTGELFF.

The V call is TRBV9, the J call TRBJ2-2, with 9 bases that match TRBD1. Trimming took 3 bases from V and 0 from J; bases not matched to a gene: 9. The CDR3 loop spans 18 amino acids. Germline V CDR1 and CDR2: SGDLS, YYNGEE. The DNA of the CDR3 is TGTGCCAGCAGCGACCCAGGACAGGGGAGGTCGAACACCGGGGAGCTGTTTTTT. As protein: CASSDPGQGRSNTGELFF.

This clone showed up many times. The genes are TRBV18 and TRBJ1-1; D is ambiguous. This CDR3 is built from 14 residues. V gave up 6 bases and J gave up 1 base, with 12 bases separating them. Germline CDR1 reads KGHSH; CDR2 reads LQKENI. CDR3 sequence: CASSAGAGNTEAFF. CDR3 nucleotides: TGTGCCAGCTCGGCTGGAGCCGGGAACACTGAAGCTTTCTTT.

The V gene is TRBV6-5, the J gene TRBJ1-1; TRBD1 agrees at 9 bases. The CDR3 is 12 residues long. J was trimmed by 8 bases and V by 2 bases; bases with no gene match: 0. CDR1 MNHEY and CDR2 SVGAGI come from the germline V gene. The DNA for the CDR3 is TGTGCCAGCAGTTACGGGACAGGGGAAGCTTTCTTT. This codes for CASSYGTGEAFF.

The chain carries TRBV5-8 and TRBJ2-7; 7 positions agree with TRBD2. This CDR3 region has 13 residues. J lost 6 bases, V lost 4 bases, and 7 bases had no gene match. Germline V gene sequence: CDR1 SGHTS, CDR2 YDEGEE. The CDR3 loop is CASSAGVGLEQYF. In nucleotides, the CDR3 is TGTGCCAGCAGCGCGGGAGTGGGGCTCGAGCAGTACTTC. The full variable domain, in which reference TRBV5-8 and TRBJ2-7 provide the parts outside the CDR3, is EAGVTQSPTHLIKTRGQQATLRCSPISGHTSVYWYQQALGLGLQFLLWYDEGEERNRGNFPPRFSGRQFPNYSSELNVNALELEDSALYLCASSAGVGLEQYFGPGTRLTVT.

This clone was observed once. This chain links TRBV5-1 with TRBJ1-2; 10 bases fit TRBD1. CDR1 SGHRS and CDR2 YFSETQ come from the germline V gene. The CDR3 sequence is 16 residues long. Trimming at V came to 4 bases and at J to 8 bases, leaving 14 bases not matched to a gene. The CDR3 sequence is CASSELTTGTGEGYTF. The DNA of the CDR3 is TGCGCCAGCAGCGAGCTGACGACCGGGACAGGGGAAGGCTACACCTTC.

The J gene is TRBJ2-7, the V gene TRBV7-2; D ambiguous. The CDR3 runs to 13 residues. Trimming removed 4 bases from V and 3 bases from J, with 10 bases in between. CDR1 and CDR2 from the germline V gene are SGHTA and FQGNSA. The CDR3 reads CASSSRVVYEQYF. The CDR3, as DNA: TGTGCCAGCAGCTCACGGGTCGTCTACGAGCAGTACTTC.

This chain uses TRBV14 with TRBJ2-5; D is undetermined. The germline V gene encodes CDR1 SGHDN and CDR2 FVKESK. Trimming took off 1 base at V and 6 bases at J, with 12 bases between the two ends. This CDR3 spans 14 amino acids. This CDR3 is CASSQVSSEKTQYF. DNA for the CDR3: TGTGCCAGCAGCCAAGTATCTAGTGAAAAGACCCAGTACTTC.

This chain links TRBV27 with TRBJ1-2; 7 positions match TRBD1. The junction had 7 bases not matched to a gene; V was cut back by 3 bases and J by 6 bases. This CDR3 is built from 14 residues. Germline CDR1 is MNHEY and CDR2 is SMNVEV (reference sequence). CDR3 in DNA: TGTGCCAGCAGTTTCCTGACAGGGCGGGATGGCTACACCTTC. This sequence encodes CASSFLTGRDGYTF.

The chain carries TRBV4-1 and TRBJ2-2; no definite D call. The ends were cut back, 0 bases at V and 3 bases at J, with 14 bases in the middle. This CDR3 is 17 amino acids long. Germline V lookup: CDR1 MGHRA, CDR2 YSYEKL. The DNA for the CDR3 is TGCGCCAGCAGCCAAGATGAACTTGTGGGGTACACCGGGGAGCTGTTTTTT. This sequence encodes CASSQDELVGYTGELFF.

The chain recombines TRBV18 with TRBJ2-3, with 9 bases aligning to TRBD2. Unmatched junction bases numbered 3, after V lost 4 bases and J lost 1 base. Per germline, CDR1 KGHSH and CDR2 LQKENI. The length of the CDR3 is 15 residues. This CDR3 is CASSLSGSGTDTQYF. Here the CDR3 DNA reads TGTGCCAGCTCACTTAGCGGGAGTGGCACAGATACGCAGTATTTT.

V usage is TRBV9 and J usage is TRBJ2-1; D might be TRBD1 (5 bases). The germline CDR1 and CDR2 sequences are SGDLS and YYNGEE. V was clipped by 1 base and J by 10 bases, with 15 bases between them. This CDR3 spans 14 amino acids. CDR3 in DNA: TGTGCCAGCAGCGTACTCTTGCAGGGCTACGAGCAGTTCTTC. Its translation is CASSVLLQGYEQFF.

The chain has TRBV5-8 and TRBJ2-5; D remains ambiguous. CDR1 is SGHTS, CDR2 YDEGEE, per germline. The V and J ends lost 6 bases and 0 bases respectively, with 9 bases between them. The CDR3 runs to 13 residues. In nucleotides, the CDR3 is TGTGCCAGCACCGTCCAGTACCAAGAGACCCAGTACTTC. Amino acids: CASTVQYQETQYF.

This chain uses TRBV27 with TRBJ1-5; TRBD1 matches 10 bases. This CDR3 has 13 residues. V lost 3 bases and J lost 11; bases outside the gene matches: 4. Germline CDR1 MNHEY, CDR2 SMNVEV (reference sequence). The CDR3, as DNA: TGTGCCAGCAGTTTGGACAGGGGGGTAGCCCAGCATTTT. Its translation: CASSLDRGVAQHF.